Shown below are 15 T cell receptor beta chains from a single sample sequenced in a study of CD8 T cells in ankylosing spondylitis. The antigens these receptors bind are not known. TCRdb itself ran the 5' RACE reads through MiXCR, one entry per CDR3 protein. This sample has fewer than 550,000 distinct CDR3 sequences; approximately 5.3% occur once, and the top ten carry around 3.5%. Overall study results and limits: Within ankylosing spondylitis blood, a TCR beta motif made up of seven to nine highly homologous variants appeared to be characteristic.

Sequencing input: blood, either unsorted or a sorted T cell fraction (not recorded which). The receptors were gathered from a male donor with ankylosing spondylitis.

This clonotype occurred many times. The J gene is TRBJ1-1, the V gene TRBV29-1, with D hard to call. The CDR3 is 14 amino acids. The ends were cut back, 4 bases at V and 3 bases at J, with 15 bases in the middle. The V gene's germline CDR1 is SQVTM and CDR2 ANQGSEA. Here the CDR3 reads CSVVVGSPDTEAFF. The CDR3 nucleotides are TGCAGCGTTGTAGTAGGGTCACCAGACACTGAAGCTTTCTTT.

This clonotype was observed at least ten times. The rearrangement joins TRBV20-1 to TRBJ2-7; 12 nucleotides agree with TRBD2. CDR3 length: 16 residues. Germline CDR1 reads DFQATT; CDR2 reads SNEGSKA (reference sequence). The V and J ends lost 6 bases and 4 bases, in that order; junction bases with no gene match: 13. CDR3 protein: CSAQGATSGSPYEQYF. CDR3 bases: TGCAGTGCCCAGGGTGCGACTAGCGGGAGTCCTTACGAGCAGTACTTC.

In its sample, this clonotype was seen many times. The rearrangement uses TRBV5-1 and TRBJ2-2, with TRBD2 as a possible D gene (6 bases). V shed 5 bases and J shed 8 bases, with 19 bases lying between them. Germline V CDR1 and CDR2: SGHRS, YFSETQ. The CDR3 covers 15 residues. CDR3 sequence reads: CASRIGGTSSGELFF. The CDR3 region has the DNA TGCGCCAGCAGGATAGGAGGGACCTCATCGGGGGAGCTGTTTTTT.

At least ten counts were recorded for this clonotype. This sequence joins TRBV4-3 and TRBJ2-7; a possible D gene is TRBD1 (6 bases). The CDR3 sequence is 15 residues long. Germline V gene lookup returns CDR1 LGHNA and CDR2 YSLEER. Trimming removed 1 base at V and 7 bases at J, with 17 bases between. The CDR3 protein is CASSQVWDTLGEQYF. CDR3 DNA sequence: TGCGCCAGCAGCCAAGTTTGGGACACCTTGGGAGAGCAGTACTTC.

This clonotype occurred many times. The chain links TRBV10-1 to TRBJ2-4, with D possibly TRBD1 on 6 matching bases. Trimming removed 3 bases at V and 16 bases at J, with 16 bases between. CDR3 length: 12 residues. Germline CDR1 reads WNHNN; CDR2 reads SYGVQD (reference sequence). The CDR3 reads CASSDSGTIVYF. CDR3 nucleotides: TGCGCCAGCAGTGATTCCGGGACAATCGTATACTTC.

The genes are TRBV20-1 and TRBJ1-2; D gene ambiguous. The germline CDR1 and CDR2 sequences are DFQATT and SNEGSKA (reference sequence). CDR3 length equals 14 residues. Trimming removed 2 bases from V and 4 bases from J, with 14 bases in between. The CDR3 region has the DNA TGCAGTGCTAGACAGCCCCCACGCTCCTATGGCTACACCTTC. It codes for CSARQPPRSYGYTF.

At least ten counts were recorded for this clonotype. The chain recombines TRBV27 with TRBJ1-5; D call uncertain. In germline, CDR1 is MNHEY, CDR2 SMNVEV (reference sequence). The CDR3 contains 15 residues. The V and J ends lost 1 base and 4 bases respectively, with 11 bases between them. The CDR3 sequence: CASSLFAGFNQPQHF. CDR3 sequence (DNA): TGTGCCAGCAGTTTATTTGCAGGATTTAATCAGCCCCAGCATTTT.

This clonotype was detected ten times or more. The genes are TRBV15 and TRBJ1-4; D is unresolved. V lost 0 bases and J lost 3, with 14 bases in between. CDR3 size: 17 residues. Germline V gene sequence: CDR1 LNHNV, CDR2 YYDKDF (reference sequence). CDR3 bases: TGTGCCACCAGCAGAGATTTCAGTATAAAGGCTAATGAAAAACTGTTTTTT. This codes for CATSRDFSIKANEKLFF.

A few counts support this clonotype. V gene TRBV4-3 combines with J gene TRBJ2-2, with 8 bases that match TRBD2. Trimming at V came to 4 bases and at J to 3 bases, leaving 10 bases not matched to a gene. The length of the CDR3 is 17 residues. Germline V lookup: CDR1 LGHNA, CDR2 YSLEER. The CDR3 bases are TGCGCCAGCAGCCTTGACGGACCAGCGGGAGACACCGGGGAGCTGTTTTTT. It encodes CASSLDGPAGDTGELFF.

This clonotype was counted many times. The chain links TRBV6-1 to TRBJ2-1, with D perhaps TRBD1 (6 bases). The CDR3 sequence is 13 residues long. Trimming left V 6 bases short and J 6 bases short, with 12 bases between. Germline assignment: CDR1 MNHNS and CDR2 SASEGT. The CDR3 nucleotides read TGTGCCAGCAGGCTGCAGGGGAGCAATGAGCAGTTCTTC. The encoded protein is CASRLQGSNEQFF.

The table lists this clonotype with many counts. The chain couples TRBV20-1 to TRBJ1-5; D might be TRBD1 (5 bases). Germline CDR1 DFQATT, CDR2 SNEGSKA (reference sequence). This CDR3 spans 12 amino acids. V was clipped by 0 bases and J by 12 bases, with 12 bases between them. CDR3 DNA: TGCAGTGCTAGAGATGTCTGGGGCAGCCAGCATTTT. Amino acids: CSARDVWGSQHF.

This clonotype was recorded at least ten times. The V and J genes are TRBV27 and TRBJ2-3; either TRBD1 or TRBD2 may fit D (6 bases each). Trimming stripped 5 bases from V and 3 bases from J, with 15 bases between. The CDR3 runs to 15 residues. Germline assignment: CDR1 MNHEY and CDR2 SMNVEV (reference sequence). The CDR3, as DNA: TGTGCCAGCAGTCCTACTTGGGGGGCGACAGATACGCAGTATTTT. Its translation: CASSPTWGATDTQYF.

The chain combines TRBV2 with TRBJ2-6; 9 nucleotides line up with TRBD1. This CDR3 has 16 amino acids. Germline V gives CDR1 SNHLY, CDR2 FYNNEI. V lost 5 bases and J lost 2; bases outside the gene matches: 4. In DNA form, the CDR3 reads TGTGCCAGCAGTCGGACAGGGGACACTGGGGCCAACGTCCTGACTTTC. As protein: CASSRTGDTGANVLTF.

This clonotype was counted ten times or more. The V call is TRBV9, the J call TRBJ2-5; either TRBD1 or TRBD2 may supply D (5 bases each). V was pared by 4 bases and J by 4 bases, with 14 bases between. The CDR3 has 14 amino acids. Germline-derived CDR1 and CDR2 are SGDLS and YYNGEE. The CDR3 is CASSLWDGGETQYF. In DNA, the CDR3 is TGTGCCAGCAGCCTGTGGGACGGTGGAGAGACCCAGTACTTC.

This clonotype has a count of ten or more. This sequence joins TRBV7-9 and TRBJ1-2; D gene ambiguous. This CDR3 is built from 12 residues. The V end was cut by 4 bases, the J end by 0 bases, with 3 bases between. CDR1 SEHNR and CDR2 FQNEAQ come from the germline V gene (reference sequence). The CDR3 reads CASSSSNYGYTF. The CDR3 DNA is TGTGCCAGCAGCTCTTCTAACTATGGCTACACCTTC.